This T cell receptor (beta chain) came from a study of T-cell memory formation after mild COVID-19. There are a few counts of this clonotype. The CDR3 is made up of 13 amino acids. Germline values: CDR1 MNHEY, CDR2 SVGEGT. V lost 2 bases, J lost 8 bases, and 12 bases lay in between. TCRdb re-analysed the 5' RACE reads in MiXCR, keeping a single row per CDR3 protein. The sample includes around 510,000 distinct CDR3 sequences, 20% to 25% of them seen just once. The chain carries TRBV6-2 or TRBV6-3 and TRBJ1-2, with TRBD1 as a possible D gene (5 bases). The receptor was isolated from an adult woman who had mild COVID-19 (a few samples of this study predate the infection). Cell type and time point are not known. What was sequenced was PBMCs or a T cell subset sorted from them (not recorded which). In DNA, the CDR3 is TGTGCCAGCAGTTACCCCCAGGGTACGGGCTACACCTTC. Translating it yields CASSYPQGTGYTF.